The rows below give T cell receptor beta chains drawn from one sample of a study of graft-versus-host responses after intestinal transplantation. The antigens for these receptors are not known. Measured with immunoSEQ multiplex PCR; TCRdb has only the in-frame clones, and not every one. This table has 70,000 to 95,000 clones, roughly 91% appearing once. The sample in question was unstimulated CD8+ T cells sorted from spleen or lymph node cells, obtained before transplant. Source of these receptors: a human donor who was the organ donor for an intestinal transplant. Each CDR3 is given with its conserved first and last residue. D genes are given only for firm matches. Size values are once, few and many counts, or a class for expanded clones, and some rows have none.

size | D | J | V | DNA | CDR3
- | - | TRBJ2-7 | TRBV4-2 | TGTGCCAGCAGCCAAGACCGCGGGAACGCCTACGAGCAGTACTTC | CASSQDRGNAYEQYF
- | - | TRBJ1-4 | TRBV13 | TGTGCCAGCAGCGGCGCTCGGACAGATGAAAAACTGTTTTTT | CASSGARTDEKLFF
- | TRBD2 | TRBJ2-3 | TRBV4-2 | TGTGCCAGCAGCCAACAAAGAGCGGGAGGAAGCACAGATACGCAGTATTTT | CASSQQRAGGSTDTQYF
- | TRBD2 | TRBJ2-1 | TRBV7-9 | TGTGCCAGCAGCTCACTTACAACCGGGACTAGCGGGAGGAATGAGCAGTTCTTC | CASSSLTTGTSGRNEQFF
- | - | TRBJ2-7 | TRBV27 | TGTGCCAGCAGTTTCCCCCCCGATCGGGAGCAGTACTTC | CASSFPPDREQYF
- | - | TRBJ2-5 | TRBV29-1 | TGCAGCTTGTTGATGGCCCAGGGACAAGAGACCCAGTACTTC | CSLLMAQGQETQYF
- | TRBD2 | TRBJ2-3 | TRBV7-8 | TGTGCCAGCAGCATAAGTTCTGGCGGGGGGTTGGCAGATACGCAGTATTTT | CASSISSGGGLADTQYF
- | TRBD2 | TRBJ2-1 | TRBV18 | TGTGCCAGCTCACCTGGACTAGCGGGGGAATACAATGAGCAGTTCTTC | CASSPGLAGEYNEQFF
- | - | TRBJ2-7 | TRBV14 | TGTGCCAGCAGCGTCTACAGGGAAGGCTACGAGCAGTACTTC | CASSVYREGYEQYF
- | - | TRBJ2-7 | TRBV7-9 | TGTGCCAGCAGCTTAGCGGGCCACGAGCAGTACTTC | CASSLAGHEQYF
once | TRBD2 | TRBJ2-2 | TRBV7-2 | TGTGCCAGCAGCTTCGATGCAACTAGCGGGGGTTACACCGGGGAGCTGTTTTTT | CASSFDATSGGYTGELFF
- | TRBD2 | TRBJ2-7 | TRBV14 | TGTGCCAGCAGCCAAGTAGGGAGGGACTACGAGCAGTACTTC | CASSQVGRDYEQYF
- | TRBD1 | TRBJ2-7 | TRBV30 | TGTGCCTGGAGTGATTCGGACGGGACAGGCCACGAGCAGTACTTC | CAWSDSDGTGHEQYF
- | - | TRBJ2-2 | TRBV11-3 | TGTGCCAGCAGCTTACGAGGGATCGAACCCAGCTCCGGGGAGCTGTTTTTT | CASSLRGIEPSSGELFF
once | TRBD2 | TRBJ2-1 | TRBV5-1 | TGCGCCAGCAGCTTTAGCGGGAGGGGAGTCAATGAGCAGTTCTTC | CASSFSGRGVNEQFF
- | TRBD1 | TRBJ2-3 | TRBV15 | TGTGCCACCAGCAGACCCACAGGGGGCGACACAGATACGCAGTATTTT | CATSRPTGGDTDTQYF
- | - | TRBJ2-7 | TRBV28 | TGTGCCAGCAGTTTATTCGGGGGCGAGCAGTACTTC | CASSLFGGEQYF
- | - | TRBJ1-1 | TRBV6-5 | TGTGCCAGCAGTCCCACCGGGGGCACTGAAGCTTTCTTT | CASSPTGGTEAFF
- | - | TRBJ2-3 | TRBV5-1 | TGCGCCAGCAGCTTATGGAGGGGCATAGTGACAGATACGCAGTATTTT | CASSLWRGIVTDTQYF
- | - | TRBJ1-6 | TRBV7-9 | TGTGCCAGCAGCACCCCGGACTGGAACCTTCTATCCCTCCACTTT | CASSTPDWNLLSLHF
- | - | TRBJ2-7 | TRBV5-5 | TGTGCCAGCAGCTTGGTATCCAGGGGCTCCTCCTACGAGCAGTACTTC | CASSLVSRGSSYEQYF
once | - | TRBJ2-7 | TRBV19 | TGTGCCAGTAGTATAGCCCAGGGAACCTACGAGCAGTACTTC | CASSIAQGTYEQYF
- | - | TRBJ2-2 | TRBV4-2 | TGTGCCAGCAGCCGATTACAGGGTTCTCACGCCGGGGAGCTGTTTTTT | CASSRLQGSHAGELFF
- | - | TRBJ2-5 | TRBV6-6 | TGTGCCAGCAGCCCCGGGACTCTAGATGGGGAGACCCAGTACTTC | CASSPGTLDGETQYF
- | - | TRBJ2-7 | TRBV6-1 | TGTGCCAGCAGTGAGGGGGCCTCCTACGAGCAGTACTTC | CASSEGASYEQYF
- | - | TRBJ2-5 | TRBV5-4 | TGTGCCAGCAGCCCCCTGGGCCGATCGGAGACCCAGTACTTC | CASSPLGRSETQYF
- | TRBD1 | TRBJ2-3 | TRBV6-5 | TGTGCCAGCAGCCCCCCCACAGGGGGCCGGAGTACGCAGTATTTT | CASSPPTGGRSTQYF
- | TRBD1 | TRBJ1-4 | TRBV27 | TGTGCCAGCAGCCTGACAGGGGGCAGGGAAAAACTGTTTTTT | CASSLTGGREKLFF
- | - | TRBJ2-1 | TRBV6-6 | TGTGCCAGCAGCACAGGGTCCTGGGAGCAGTTCTTC | CASSTGSWEQFF
- | TRBD1 | TRBJ2-7 | TRBV27 | TGTGCCAGCAGTTCGGGACAGGGTTCCTACGAGCAGTACTTC | CASSSGQGSYEQYF
- | - | TRBJ2-3 | TRBV6-1 | TGTGCCAGCAGCGATAGCGGAAACGTAGATACGCAGTATTTT | CASSDSGNVDTQYF
- | TRBD2 | TRBJ2-5 | TRBV5-1 | TGCGCCAGCAGCTTCGGCGGGGGGGTTCTAGAGACCCAGTACTTC | CASSFGGGVLETQYF
- | - | TRBJ1-5 | TRBV11-2 | TGTGCCAGCAGCCTAGGCGGGGGGACGCCCCAGCATTTT | CASSLGGGTPQHF
- | - | TRBJ1-5 | TRBV7-8 | TGTGCCAGCAGCCCTATAATCGGGGAGTATAGCAATCAGCCCCAGCATTTT | CASSPIIGEYSNQPQHF
- | - | TRBJ2-7 | TRBV29-1 | TGCAGCGTTGAGACGCAGGCCTACGAGCAGTACTTC | CSVETQAYEQYF
- | - | TRBJ2-7 | TRBV19 | TGTGCCAGCTCGTGGGTACTAGCTAGGGAGCAGTACTTC | CASSWVLAREQYF
- | TRBD2 | TRBJ2-7 | TRBV19 | TGTGCCAGTAGTCCCGGCGGGGGGGCGGGGTACGAGCAGTACTTC | CASSPGGGAGYEQYF
- | TRBD2 | TRBJ2-7 | TRBV5-1 | TGCGCCAGCAGCTCCGGCCCGACTAGCGGTGCCTACGAGCAGTACTTC | CASSSGPTSGAYEQYF
- | - | TRBJ2-3 | TRBV7-9 | TGTGCCAGCAGCTTAGCAGAACAGGTACCCAGCACAGATACGCAGTATTTT | CASSLAEQVPSTDTQYF
- | TRBD2 | TRBJ2-7 | TRBV5-4 | TGTGCCAGCAGCTCTAGCGGGATGTTCCGCGAGCAGTACTTC | CASSSSGMFREQYF
- | - | TRBJ2-3 | TRBV7-9 | TGTGCCAGCAGCTTAGTCAGGGCCTCCACAGATACGCAGTATTTT | CASSLVRASTDTQYF
- | - | TRBJ2-7 | TRBV19 | TGTGCCAGTAGCGGCGACGGAGGATACGAGCAGTACTTC | CASSGDGGYEQYF